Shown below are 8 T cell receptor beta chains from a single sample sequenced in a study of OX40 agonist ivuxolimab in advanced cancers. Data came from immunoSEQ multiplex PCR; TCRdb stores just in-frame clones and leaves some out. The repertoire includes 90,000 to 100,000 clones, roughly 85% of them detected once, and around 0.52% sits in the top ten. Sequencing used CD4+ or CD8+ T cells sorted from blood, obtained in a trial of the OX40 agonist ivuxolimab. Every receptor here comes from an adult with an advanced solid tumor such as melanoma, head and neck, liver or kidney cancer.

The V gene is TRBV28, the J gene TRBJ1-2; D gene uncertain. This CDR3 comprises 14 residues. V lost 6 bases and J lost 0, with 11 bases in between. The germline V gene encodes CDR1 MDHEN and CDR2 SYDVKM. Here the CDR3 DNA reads TGTGCCAGCAGGAACAGTGCTCCTAACTATGGCTACACCTTC. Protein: CASRNSAPNYGYTF.

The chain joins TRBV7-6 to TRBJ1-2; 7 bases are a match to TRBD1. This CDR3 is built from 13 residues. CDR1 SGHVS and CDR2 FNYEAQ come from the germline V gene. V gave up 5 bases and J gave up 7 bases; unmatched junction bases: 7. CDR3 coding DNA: TGTGCCAGCAGCAGCTATACAGGGGCTGGCTACACCTTC. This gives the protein CASSSYTGAGYTF.

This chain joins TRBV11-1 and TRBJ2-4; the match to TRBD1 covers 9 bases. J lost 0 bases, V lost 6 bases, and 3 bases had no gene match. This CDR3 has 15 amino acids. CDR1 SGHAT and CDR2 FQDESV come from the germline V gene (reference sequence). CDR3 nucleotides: TGTGCCAGCAGTTCGACAGGGGGAGCCAAAAACATTCAGTACTTC. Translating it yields CASSSTGGAKNIQYF.

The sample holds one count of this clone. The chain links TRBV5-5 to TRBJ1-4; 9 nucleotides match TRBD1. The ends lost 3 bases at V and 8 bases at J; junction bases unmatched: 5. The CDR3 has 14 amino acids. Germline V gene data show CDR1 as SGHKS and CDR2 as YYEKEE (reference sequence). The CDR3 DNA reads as TGTGCCAGCAGCTCCGGGACAGGGTTGGAAAAACTGTTTTTT. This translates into CASSSGTGLEKLFF.

Written as DNA, the CDR3 is TGTGCCAGCAGCCAAAGGACAGGGCACAACTATGGCTACACCTTC. Its translation: CASSQRTGHNYGYTF. The rearrangement joins TRBV14 to TRBJ1-2; 8 bases map to TRBD1. The CDR3 consists of 15 residues. The trim removed 2 bases at V and 2 bases at J, leaving 4 bases unmatched. Looked up from germline, CDR1 is SGHDN and CDR2 is FVKESK.

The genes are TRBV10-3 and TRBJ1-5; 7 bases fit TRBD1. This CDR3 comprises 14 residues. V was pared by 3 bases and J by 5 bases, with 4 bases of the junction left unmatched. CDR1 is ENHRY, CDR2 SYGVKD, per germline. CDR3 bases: TGTGCCATCAGTGACAGGGGGATTCATCAGCCCCAGCATTTT. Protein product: CAISDRGIHQPQHF.

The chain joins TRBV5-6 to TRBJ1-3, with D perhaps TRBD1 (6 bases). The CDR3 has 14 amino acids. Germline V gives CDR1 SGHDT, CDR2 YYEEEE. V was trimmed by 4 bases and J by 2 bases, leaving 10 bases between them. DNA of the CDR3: TGTGCCAGCAGCCGAACAGGGACTGGAAACACCATATATTTT. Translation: CASSRTGTGNTIYF.

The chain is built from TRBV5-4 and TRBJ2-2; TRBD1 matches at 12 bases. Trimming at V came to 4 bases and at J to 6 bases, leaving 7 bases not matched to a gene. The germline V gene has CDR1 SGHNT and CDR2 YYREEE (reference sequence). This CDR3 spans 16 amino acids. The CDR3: CASSPGQGAVAGELFF. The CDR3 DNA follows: TGTGCCAGCAGCCCGGGACAGGGGGCGGTTGCCGGGGAGCTGTTTTTT.